This T cell receptor (beta chain) was captured in a study of blood T cell repertoires in COVID-19. Repertoires were generated with immunoSEQ multiplex PCR, while TCRdb's copy carries only in-frame clones and drops some. The repertoire includes about 98,000 clones, around 73% of them detected once, and roughly a tenth sits in the top ten. J gave up 2 bases and V 5 bases, and 10 bases lay outside the gene matches. Germline V gives CDR1 LNHDA, CDR2 SQIVND (reference sequence). CDR3 size: 16 residues. Sequences were obtained from peripheral blood. The receptor was derived from a man between 60 and 75 years old with active or convalescent COVID-19. This chain connects TRBV19 to TRBJ1-2; 8 bases are a match to TRBD1. CDR3 sequence reads: CASSVKGQAMNYGYTF. The CDR3 DNA sequence: TGTGCCAGTAGTGTGAAGGGACAGGCAATGAACTATGGCTACACCTTC. Full variable domain (outside the CDR3, taken from reference TRBV19 and TRBJ1-2): DGGITQSPKYLFRKEGQNVTLSCEQNLNHDAMYWYRQDPGQGLRLIYYSQIVNDFQKGDIAEGYSVSREKKESFPLTVTSAQKNPTAFYLCASSVKGQAMNYGYTFGSGTRLTVV.